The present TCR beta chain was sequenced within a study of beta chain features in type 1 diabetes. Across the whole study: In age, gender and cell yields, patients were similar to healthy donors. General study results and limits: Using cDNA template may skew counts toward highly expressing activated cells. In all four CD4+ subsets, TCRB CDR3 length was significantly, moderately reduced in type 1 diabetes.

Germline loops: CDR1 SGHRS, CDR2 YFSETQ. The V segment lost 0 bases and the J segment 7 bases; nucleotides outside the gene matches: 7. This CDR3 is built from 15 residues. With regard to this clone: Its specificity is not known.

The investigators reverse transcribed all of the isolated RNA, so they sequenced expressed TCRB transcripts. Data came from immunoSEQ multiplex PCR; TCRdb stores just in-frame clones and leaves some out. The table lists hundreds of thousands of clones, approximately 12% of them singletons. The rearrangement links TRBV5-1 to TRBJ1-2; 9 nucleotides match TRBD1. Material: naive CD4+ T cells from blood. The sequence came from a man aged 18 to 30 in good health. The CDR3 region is CASSLAPTGGGGYTF. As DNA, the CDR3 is TGCGCCAGCAGCTTGGCCCCCACAGGGGGCGGTGGCTACACCTTC. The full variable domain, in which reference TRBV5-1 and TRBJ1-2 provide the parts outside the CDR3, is KAGVTQTPRYLIKTRGQQVTLSCSPISGHRSVSWYQQTPGQGLQFLFEYFSETQRNKGNFPGRFSGRQFSNSRSEMNVSTLELGDSALYLCASSLAPTGGGGYTFGSGTRLTVV.